The T cell receptor beta chain described here comes from a study of beta chain features in type 1 diabetes. General study findings and limits: TCRB CDR3s from Type 1 diabetes patients were moderately but significantly shorter in all four CD4+ subsets.

This clone turned up a few times. Its antigen remains unidentified. The authors obtained over 95% purity in all sorted populations. Of the isolated RNA, all was reverse transcribed, and so the sequenced material was expressed TCRB transcripts. Data came from immunoSEQ multiplex PCR; TCRdb stores just in-frame clones and leaves some out. In the table there are 200,000 to 300,000 clones, roughly two thirds of which are singletons. Per germline, CDR1 SQVTM and CDR2 ANQGSEA. The CDR3 sequence is 13 residues long. Trimming cost V 6 bases and J 5 bases, with 16 bases left between them. The chain couples TRBV29-1 to TRBJ1-1; TRBD1 might be the D (6 bases). The sequenced sample consisted of naive CD4+ T cells from blood. The receptor was isolated from a man in his thirties or forties in good health. CDR3 nucleotide sequence: TGCAGCGTCCACAGGGTAGTAATAACTGAAGCTTTCTTT. This sequence encodes CSVHRVVITEAFF.